This is a list of T cell receptor beta chains from one sample in a study of blood T cell repertoires in COVID-19. Profiled with immunoSEQ multiplex PCR; TCRdb holds only in-frame clones, not every one. The sample has over 200,000 clones, 80% to 90% seen once; the top ten hold about 5.7%. Material: peripheral blood. Receptors originate from a man older than 75 with acute or convalescent COVID-19. Each CDR3 is given with its conserved first and last residue. The D gene is left open where the match is weak.

>TRBJ2-4|TRBV4-1|.
CASSQDRGNIQYF
TGCGCCAGCAGCCAAGATAGGGGAAACATTCAGTACTTC
>TRBJ1-2|TRBV15|TRBD1
CATSGDRVGYTF
TGTGCCACCAGCGGAGACAGGGTTGGCTACACCTTC
>TRBJ2-1|TRBV28|TRBD2
CASHGQRSTSGRFNEQFF
TGTGCCAGTCACGGACAGCGATCGACTAGCGGGAGGTTTAATGAGCAGTTCTTC
>TRBJ1-2|TRBV5-6|.
CASSLDTDNYGYTF
TGTGCCAGCAGCCTTGACACCGATAACTATGGCTACACCTTC
>TRBJ2-1|TRBV4-1|.
CASSQDRVAIYEQFF
TGCGCCAGCAGCCAAGATAGGGTAGCGATATATGAGCAGTTCTTC
>TRBJ1-6|TRBV6-5|.
CASTGTSNSPLHF
TGTGCCAGCACCGGGACTTCAAATTCACCCCTCCACTTT
>TRBJ2-7|TRBV9|TRBD2
CASSVGLGWASGQYEQYF
TGTGCCAGCAGCGTAGGGCTTGGTTGGGCTAGCGGGCAATACGAGCAGTACTTC
>TRBJ2-5|TRBV29-1|TRBD2
CSVVPPGLAAWGTQYF
TGCAGCGTTGTACCACCGGGACTAGCGGCCTGGGGGACCCAGTACTTC
>TRBJ2-3|TRBV28|.
CASSFFRADESTDTQYF
TGTGCCAGCAGTTTTTTCAGGGCCGATGAAAGCACAGATACGCAGTATTTT
>TRBJ2-7|TRBV3-1/TRBV3-2|TRBD2
CASSQGTGLAGSYEQYF
TGTGCCAGCAGCCAAGGGACCGGACTAGCGGGCTCCTACGAGCAGTACTTC
>TRBJ1-4|TRBV6-6|TRBD1
CASTFGTGLEKLFF
TGTGCCAGTACCTTCGGGACAGGTCTTGAAAAACTGTTTTTT
>TRBJ2-1|TRBV10-3|.
CATAQGEAGQFF
TGTGCCACCGCACAGGGAGAAGCTGGGCAGTTCTTC